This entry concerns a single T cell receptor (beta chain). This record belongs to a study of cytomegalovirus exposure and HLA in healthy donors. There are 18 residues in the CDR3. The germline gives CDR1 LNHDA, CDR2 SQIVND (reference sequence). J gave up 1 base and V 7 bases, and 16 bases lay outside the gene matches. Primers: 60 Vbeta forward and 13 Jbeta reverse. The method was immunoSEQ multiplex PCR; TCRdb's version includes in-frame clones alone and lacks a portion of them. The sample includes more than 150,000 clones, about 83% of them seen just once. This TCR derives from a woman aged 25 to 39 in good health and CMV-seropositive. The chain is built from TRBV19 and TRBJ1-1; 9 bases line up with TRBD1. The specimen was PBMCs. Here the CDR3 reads CASTVRATGGAGNTEAFF. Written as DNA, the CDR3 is TGTGCCAGTACCGTCCGGGCAACAGGGGGCGCCGGGAACACTGAAGCTTTCTTT.